This entry lists 15 T cell receptor beta chains sequenced from one sample in a study of Graves' ophthalmopathy and Graves' hyperthyroidism. RNA transcripts were the source from which TCR beta CDR3 regions were amplified. Investigators did first-round RT-PCR with HTBI primers, then second-round multiplex PCR. One entry per CDR3 protein, called by TCRdb with MiXCR from the multiplex PCR reads. The data show around 520,000 distinct CDR3 sequences, 35% to 40% seen once. The sample comprised peripheral blood or thyroid tissue (not recorded which). The receptors shown here come from an adult man with Graves' hyperthyroidism.

This clonotype was observed at least ten times. This chain connects TRBV7-8 to TRBJ1-3; D remains unclear. This CDR3 contains 16 residues. V shed 1 base and J shed 0 bases, with 10 bases lying between them. The V gene's germline CDR1 is SGHVS and CDR2 FQNEAQ. The CDR3 DNA reads as TGTGCCAGCAGCTTAGATCGCCTTTCCTCTGGAAACACCATATATTTT. Translated: CASSLDRLSSGNTIYF.

This clonotype was observed a handful of times. The chain uses TRBV6-5 and TRBJ2-7, with 10 bases identical to TRBD1. Trimming cost V 9 bases and J 4 bases; bases outside gene matches: 9. This CDR3 comprises 14 residues. CDR1 and CDR2 (germline): MNHEY, SVGAGI. The CDR3, as DNA: TGTGCCAGTTTTAAGGGACAGGGGCAATACGAGCAGTACTTC. Translated, it gives CASFKGQGQYEQYF.

Notes on this clonotype: A much larger clone differs from this one at a single base, so this may be a read error. This chain joins TRBV15 and TRBJ2-7; possible D gene TRBD2, 7 bases. The CDR3 runs 16 residues. Germline V gene data show CDR1 as LNHNV and CDR2 as YYDKDF (reference sequence). DNA of the CDR3: TGTGCCACCAGCAGAGATGGGGGGGCGTCATCCTACGAGCAGCACTTC. Translated: CATSRDGGASSYEQHF.

The chain is built from TRBV28 and TRBJ1-5, with D tentatively TRBD1 (5 bases). CDR3 length: 15 amino acids. Germline loops: CDR1 MDHEN, CDR2 SYDVKM. The V end was cut by 8 bases, the J end by 2 bases, with 16 bases between. CDR3: CASHSRAAGNQPQHF. In nucleotides, the CDR3 is TGTGCCAGCCATTCCAGGGCGGCGGGCAATCAGCCCCAGCATTTT. Complete variable domain (other parts from reference TRBV28 and TRBJ1-5): DVKVTQSSRYLVKRTGEKVFLECVQDMDHENMFWYRQDPGLGLRLIYFSYDVKMKEKGDIPEGYSVSREKKERFSLILESASTNQTSMYLCASHSRAAGNQPQHFGDGTRLSIL.

The CDR3 protein is CATSDSGTGATEAFF. CDR3 coding DNA: TGTGCCACCAGTGATTCCGGGACAGGGGCTACTGAAGCTTTCTTT. The V and J genes are TRBV24-1 and TRBJ1-1; 10 bases are shared with TRBD1. Germline V gives CDR1 KGHDR, CDR2 SFDVKD. Trimming removed 2 bases from V and 5 bases from J; junction bases left unmatched: 4. The CDR3 consists of 15 residues.

This clonotype was counted at least ten times. The V call is TRBV14, the J call TRBJ1-2; 7 positions match TRBD1. The junction had 5 bases not matched to a gene; V was cut back by 1 base and J by 3 bases. This CDR3 has 15 residues. Germline-derived CDR1 and CDR2 are SGHDN and FVKESK. The CDR3 nucleotides are TGTGCCAGCAGCCAAGTCGAGGACAGGTACTATGGCTACACCTTC. This codes for CASSQVEDRYYGYTF.

A note on this clonotype: Since the CDR3 does not end with the conserved phenylalanine or tryptophan, this likely comes from a read error. The chain uses TRBV13 and TRBJ2-7, with D hard to call. CDR1 is PRHDT and CDR2 is FYEKMQ in the germline V gene (reference sequence). This CDR3 region has 14 residues. Trimming removed 5 bases from V and 9 bases from J, with 20 bases in between. Written as DNA, the CDR3 is TGTGCCAGCAGCCCTAGGACGGAGTCGACCGGGCAGTACCTC. Translated, it gives CASSPRTESTGQYL.

V gene TRBV2 combines with J gene TRBJ2-6; weak D call: TRBD2 (6 bases). Germline loops: CDR1 SNHLY, CDR2 FYNNEI. V lost 6 bases to trimming and J lost 3 bases, with 12 bases between them. This CDR3 is built from 15 residues. The CDR3 region is CASSHWGDGANVLTF. The CDR3 nucleotides read TGTGCCAGCAGCCATTGGGGGGATGGGGCCAACGTCCTGACTTTC. Variable domain in full (rest from reference TRBV2 and TRBJ2-6): EPEVTQTPSHQVTQMGQEVILRCVPISNHLYFYWYRQILGQKVEFLVSFYNNEISEKSEIFDDQFSVERPDGSNFTLKIRSTKLEDSAMYFCASSHWGDGANVLTFGAGSRLTVL.

This clonotype has only one observation. V usage is TRBV24-1 and J usage is TRBJ2-5; no clear D. The V gene lost 4 bases and the J gene lost 5 bases, with 10 bases spanning the gap. This CDR3 is 13 amino acids long. Germline CDR1 KGHDR, CDR2 SFDVKD. CDR3 sequence (DNA): TGTGCCACCAGTGACCCGGTGGGGGAGACCCAGTACTTC. Amino acid sequence: CATSDPVGETQYF.

This clonotype has ten or more counts. At one end the junction does not follow the germline gene, possibly because of a read error. This chain links TRBV12-3 or TRBV12-4 with TRBJ2-5; D unclear. The CDR3 consists of 13 residues. In DNA, the CDR3 is TGTGCCAGCAGTTTACAGGTCCAAGATACCCAGTACTTC. This gives the protein CASSLQVQDTQYF.

The V and J genes are TRBV7-6 and TRBJ2-1; no definite D call. Germline CDR1 is SGHVS and CDR2 is FNYEAQ. This CDR3 region has 13 residues. V dropped 1 base and J dropped 5 bases, with 6 bases sitting between them. The CDR3 DNA reads as TGTGCCAGCAGCTTAGGGCAGAACAATGAGCAGTTCTTC. Protein product: CASSLGQNNEQFF.

This sequence joins TRBV2 and TRBJ2-7; the match to TRBD1 covers 10 bases. The germline CDR1 and CDR2 sequences are SNHLY and FYNNEI. The CDR3 is 13 residues long. The V and J ends lost 3 bases and 5 bases, in that order; junction bases with no gene match: 1. CDR3 DNA: TGTGCCAGCAGTGAGGACAGGGGGAACGAGCAGTACTTC. Translated, it gives CASSEDRGNEQYF.

This clonotype was seen at least ten times. The rearrangement joins TRBV7-8 to TRBJ1-4, with unresolved D. Germline-derived CDR1 and CDR2 are SGHVS and FQNEAQ. V gave up 3 bases and J gave up 0 bases, with 5 bases separating them. This CDR3 has 14 residues. The CDR3 sequence: CASSFTATNEKLFF. The DNA for the CDR3 is TGTGCCAGCAGCTTTACCGCAACTAATGAAAAACTGTTTTTT.

The table lists this clonotype with many counts. The chain employs TRBV5-6 and TRBJ2-7; the D gene could be TRBD1 or TRBD2 (5 bases each). Germline assignment: CDR1 SGHDT and CDR2 YYEEEE. The CDR3 totals 14 residues. V was trimmed by 4 bases and J by 3 bases, leaving 14 bases between them. The CDR3 spells CASSRPGQNYEQYF. CDR3 coding DNA: TGTGCCAGCAGCCGGCCGGGGCAGAACTACGAGCAGTACTTC.

This chain links TRBV29-1 with TRBJ2-3; D not certain. V gave up 6 bases and J gave up 0 bases, with 10 bases separating them. CDR3 length: 13 residues. Germline V gene lookup returns CDR1 SQVTM and CDR2 ANQGSEA. The CDR3 nucleotides are TGCAGCGTCCTTTATGATAGCACAGATACGCAGTATTTT. Translating gives CSVLYDSTDTQYF.